These 24 T cell receptor beta chains were all obtained from the same sample, sequenced in a study of patients and donors after allogeneic stem cell transplantation. MiXCR was run by TCRdb on the RT-PCR reads, yielding one entry per CDR3 protein. The sample lists hundreds of thousands of distinct CDR3 sequences, roughly 13% occurring once. The sequencing input was blood, either unsorted or a sorted T cell fraction (not recorded which). The receptors derive from a human donor who was either an allogeneic HSCT recipient or a stem cell or donor lymphocyte infusion donor (not recorded which). It is not recorded whose cells these are; they may come from a transplant donor.

Many counts were recorded for this clonotype. This chain links TRBV20-1 with TRBJ2-7; D remains unclear. Trimming cost V 6 bases and J 0 bases, with 9 bases left between them. This CDR3 contains 12 residues. Germline-derived CDR1 and CDR2 are DFQATT and SNEGSKA (reference sequence). The CDR3 bases are TGCAGTGCAACTTTAAGCTCCTACGAGCAGTACTTC. It yields the protein CSATLSSYEQYF.

This chain links TRBV4-2 with TRBJ2-1, with 10 positions matching TRBD2. V was pared by 0 bases and J by 4 bases, with 0 bases of the junction left unmatched. The CDR3 loop spans 15 amino acids. Germline assignment: CDR1 LGHNA and CDR2 YNFKEQ. The CDR3 nucleotides are TGTGCCAGCAGCCAAGAACTAGCGGGGTACAATGAGCAGTTCTTC. This sequence encodes CASSQELAGYNEQFF.

The chain couples TRBV19 to TRBJ1-5; D is unclear. Between the trimmed V and J ends, which lost 7 bases and 0 bases, there was a span of 13 bases. CDR1 is LNHDA, CDR2 SQIVND, per germline (reference sequence). The CDR3 sequence is 15 residues long. The CDR3 loop is CASNLDGGSNQPQHF. The CDR3 DNA follows: TGTGCCAGTAATCTGGACGGCGGTAGCAATCAGCCCCAGCATTTT.

This clonotype was recorded a few times. This chain connects TRBV3-1 to TRBJ1-1; D gene uncertain. V was trimmed by 2 bases and J by 13 bases, leaving 17 bases between them. Germline assignment: CDR1 LGHDT and CDR2 YNNKEL (reference sequence). The CDR3 runs to 13 residues. The CDR3 is CASSQTPGLELFF. Here the CDR3 DNA reads TGTGCCAGCAGCCAAACCCCGGGGTTAGAACTTTTCTTT.

This clonotype was seen more than once but under ten times. The chain carries TRBV3-1 and TRBJ1-3; 7 bases fit TRBD1. This CDR3 is built from 16 residues. Per the germline V gene, CDR1 is LGHDT and CDR2 is YNNKEL (reference sequence). The V segment lost 4 bases and the J segment 2 bases; nucleotides outside the gene matches: 8. The CDR3 is CASSLQTGTAGNTIYF. The CDR3 DNA is TGTGCCAGCAGCCTTCAGACCGGGACAGCTGGAAACACCATATATTTT.

The chain uses TRBV20-1 and TRBJ1-1; D is undetermined. The CDR3 length is 11 residues. Between the trimmed V and J ends, which lost 5 bases and 6 bases, there was a span of 10 bases. Germline CDR1 is DFQATT and CDR2 is SNEGSKA (reference sequence). CDR3 sequence: CSADVPPEAFF. The CDR3 bases are TGCAGTGCTGACGTCCCCCCTGAAGCTTTCTTT.

The sample holds many counts of this clonotype. The chain couples TRBV5-1 to TRBJ2-1; 12 nucleotides line up with TRBD2. J was trimmed by 6 bases and V by 0 bases; bases with no gene match: 7. Germline lookup yields CDR1 SGHRS and CDR2 YFSETQ. The CDR3 spans 17 residues. DNA of the CDR3: TGCGCCAGCAGCTTGGAACGACTAGCGGGAGCGATCAATGAGCAGTTCTTC. Amino acids: CASSLERLAGAINEQFF.

This clonotype was counted only a few times. The chain recombines TRBV2 with TRBJ1-2; the match to TRBD1 covers 7 bases. J gave up 3 bases and V 5 bases, and 9 bases lay outside the gene matches. This CDR3 is built from 15 residues. CDR1 and CDR2 (germline): SNHLY, FYNNEI. CDR3 bases: TGTGCCAGCAGTTCCCGAGGGGGCGCGGACTATGGCTACACCTTC. This gives the protein CASSSRGGADYGYTF.

This clonotype was counted ten times or more. The chain is built from TRBV4-2 and TRBJ2-5, with D unresolved. Trimming cost V 1 base and J 5 bases, with 8 bases left between them. Germline V gives CDR1 LGHNA, CDR2 YNFKEQ. The length of the CDR3 is 13 residues. The CDR3 is CASSQVSRETQYF. The CDR3 nucleotides are TGTGCCAGCAGCCAAGTCTCGAGGGAGACCCAGTACTTC.

This clonotype was counted ten times or more. This chain uses TRBV12-3 or TRBV12-4 with TRBJ1-5; perhaps TRBD1 as D (5 bases). This CDR3 is 13 amino acids long. Trimming pared 5 bases from V and 4 bases from J, leaving 9 bases between. As DNA, the CDR3 is TGTGCCAGCAGTCCCAGGGAAAATCAGCCCCAGCATTTT. The encoded protein is CASSPRENQPQHF.

This clonotype was found a few times. This chain joins TRBV12-3 or TRBV12-4 and TRBJ2-7, with a possible D match to TRBD1 (5 bases). The CDR3 extends over 14 amino acids. The V end lost 5 bases, the J end lost 2 bases, and 13 bases lay between the germline ends. The CDR3, as DNA: TGTGCCAGCAGTAAACAGGTCCCCCCCTACGAGCAGTACTTC. It is translated as CASSKQVPPYEQYF.

The chain has TRBV7-2 and TRBJ2-5; 11 bases align to TRBD1. CDR3 length: 15 residues. CDR1 is SGHTA, CDR2 FQGNSA, per germline. J was trimmed by 5 bases and V by 4 bases; bases with no gene match: 6. The CDR3 region is CASSSWTGGMETQYF. For the CDR3, the DNA is TGTGCCAGCAGCTCGTGGACAGGGGGCATGGAGACCCAGTACTTC.

The gene calls are TRBV20-1 and TRBJ2-1; TRBD2 is a possible D gene (6 bases). The CDR3 is 16 amino acids. CDR1 DFQATT and CDR2 SNEGSKA come from the germline V gene (reference sequence). V dropped 1 base and J dropped 4 bases, with 17 bases sitting between them. CDR3 coding DNA: TGCAGTGCTAGAGTTGAGGGAGGTTTCCCGTACAATGAGCAGTTCTTC. This encodes CSARVEGGFPYNEQFF.

Many counts were recorded for this clonotype. This chain uses TRBV29-1 with TRBJ1-1, with unresolved D. Germline CDR1 SQVTM, CDR2 ANQGSEA. The ends were cut back, 7 bases at V and 0 bases at J, with 9 bases in the middle. The CDR3 covers 12 residues. CDR3 protein: CSGESMNTEAFF. CDR3 nucleotides: TGCAGCGGCGAGTCGATGAACACTGAAGCTTTCTTT.

J is TRBJ2-5 and V is TRBV5-1; D remains ambiguous. The length of the CDR3 is 12 residues. CDR1 is SGHRS, CDR2 YFSETQ, per germline. Deletions cut 0 bases from V and 5 bases from J, with 5 bases between. In DNA, the CDR3 is TGCGCCAGCAGCTTGGCTATGGAGACCCAGTACTTC. Its protein product is CASSLAMETQYF.

This clonotype was seen a handful of times. J is TRBJ1-1 and V is TRBV4-3; possible D gene TRBD1, 6 bases. The ends were cut back, 0 bases at V and 5 bases at J, with 16 bases in the middle. The germline CDR1 and CDR2 sequences are LGHNA and YSLEER. The CDR3 consists of 16 residues. The CDR3 is CASSQDLGHSLTEAFF. As DNA, the CDR3 is TGCGCCAGCAGCCAAGATTTGGGACACTCACTGACTGAAGCTTTCTTT.

J is TRBJ2-3 and V is TRBV18, with TRBD1 matching 10 bases. J gave up 5 bases and V 4 bases, and 6 bases lay outside the gene matches. Per germline, CDR1 KGHSH and CDR2 LQKENI. The CDR3 covers 15 residues. The DNA for the CDR3 is TGTGCCAGCTCACGAGGGACAGGGGCGGGAGATACGCAGTATTTT. Protein product: CASSRGTGAGDTQYF.

V gene TRBV7-2 combines with J gene TRBJ2-2, with D possibly TRBD2 on 6 matching bases. The germline V and J ends were trimmed by 8 bases and 6 bases, with 16 bases remaining between them. Germline V gives CDR1 SGHTA, CDR2 FQGNSA. The CDR3 extends over 14 amino acids. The CDR3 coding sequence is TGTGCCAGCTCCGGGAGAGCTTTGGCCGGGGAGCTGTTTTTT. Protein: CASSGRALAGELFF.

The sample holds many counts of this clonotype. The chain links TRBV3-1 to TRBJ2-3; 8 bases match TRBD2. Germline V lookup: CDR1 LGHDT, CDR2 YNNKEL (reference sequence). V trimming: 7 bases; J trimming: 4 bases; junction bases outside the gene matches: 4. The CDR3 sequence is 13 residues long. As DNA, the CDR3 is TGTGCCAGCACCCGTAGCGGGGCAGATACGCAGTATTTT. Encoded protein: CASTRSGADTQYF.

This clonotype was recorded many times. This chain uses TRBV3-1 with TRBJ1-6; 9 bases fit TRBD1. The CDR3 loop spans 17 amino acids. Germline CDR1 reads LGHDT; CDR2 reads YNNKEL (reference sequence). J lost 5 bases, V lost 0 bases, and 5 bases had no gene match. Here the CDR3 DNA reads TGTGCCAGCAGCCAAGATTCTACAGGGGGCAATAATTCACCCCTCCACTTT. As protein: CASSQDSTGGNNSPLHF.

This clonotype occurred many times. The rearrangement uses TRBV12-3 or TRBV12-4 and TRBJ2-7, with D possibly matching TRBD1 (5 bases). This CDR3 has 13 residues. Trimming stripped 2 bases from V and 7 bases from J, with 12 bases between. CDR3 residues: CASSLSRVGEQYF. The CDR3 nucleotides are TGTGCCAGCAGTTTAAGCAGGGTCGGAGAGCAGTACTTC.

This clonotype has ten or more counts. The chain uses TRBV20-1 and TRBJ2-3; 8 bases fit TRBD2. The V gene's germline CDR1 is DFQATT and CDR2 SNEGSKA (reference sequence). The CDR3 length is 18 residues. The J segment lost 4 bases and the V segment lost 6 bases, leaving 21 bases of the junction unmatched. The CDR3 spells CSATTIESGGRSADTQYF. The CDR3 nucleotides read TGCAGTGCGACGACCATCGAGTCAGGCGGGAGGTCGGCAGATACGCAGTATTTT.

This clonotype has a handful of counts. The genes are TRBV9 and TRBJ2-5; 10 bases match TRBD1. Germline V lookup: CDR1 SGDLS, CDR2 YYNGEE. The CDR3 loop spans 16 amino acids. Trimming took 3 bases from V and 5 from J; bases not matched to a gene: 10. The CDR3 DNA reads as TGTGCCAGCAGCGCCTACCGACAGGGGGCTAGGGAGACCCAGTACTTC. Translated, it gives CASSAYRQGARETQYF.

The gene calls are TRBV6-5 and TRBJ1-5; TRBD1 matches at 7 bases. V was clipped by 0 bases and J by 4 bases; unmatched bases: 3. The CDR3 spans 15 residues. Germline V gene lookup returns CDR1 MNHEY and CDR2 SVGAGI. In nucleotides, the CDR3 is TGTGCCAGCAGTTACTCGGGGACAGATAATCAGCCCCAGCATTTT. Amino acid sequence: CASSYSGTDNQPQHF.